The 29 T cell receptor beta chains reported below all come from one sample, sequenced in a study of blood T cell repertoires in COVID-19 (dated by TCRdb to the early 2020s). The library was generated by the immunoSEQ multiplex PCR assay. Sourced from immuneACCESS, this table was stored by TCRdb with only in-frame sequences that have V and J called. A share of the clones is absent; for the studies checked, an unresolved V gene accounts for under half, and the remainder has no known explanation. The sample has about 230,000 clones on record, approximately 90% of them singletons. Roughly 10% of the sample is taken by the ten largest. The sequencing input was PBMCs or T cells enriched from blood (not recorded which). Source of these receptors: a man aged 25-40 years who had recovered from COVID-19.

The chain joins TRBV9 to TRBJ1-1; the D gene is possibly TRBD1 (5 bases). Trimming removed 0 bases at V and 2 bases at J, with 14 bases between. CDR3 length equals 16 residues. CDR1 SGDLS and CDR2 YYNGEE come from the germline V gene. In DNA, the CDR3 is TGTGCCAGCAGCGTAGGTCTGGCAGGGCGCAACACTGAAGCTTTCTTT. This translates into CASSVGLAGRNTEAFF.

The V call is TRBV5-1, the J call TRBJ2-7; 11 bases fit TRBD2. V shed 2 bases and J 2 bases; nucleotides not matched to a gene: 3. Germline CDR1 reads SGHRS; CDR2 reads YFSETQ. The CDR3 is 15 residues long. The CDR3 is CASSFGTSGAYEQYF. The CDR3 coding sequence is TGCGCCAGCAGCTTCGGGACTAGCGGTGCCTACGAGCAGTACTTC.

The V and J genes are TRBV5-6 and TRBJ2-7, with D perhaps matching TRBD2 (5 bases). There are 11 residues in the CDR3. Trimming left V 4 bases short and J 7 bases short, with 9 bases between. Germline lookup yields CDR1 SGHDT and CDR2 YYEEEE. This CDR3 is CASSQQREQYF. The CDR3, as DNA: TGTGCCAGCAGCCAACAGCGGGAGCAGTACTTC.

J is TRBJ2-5 and V is TRBV3-1 (or the pseudogene TRBV3-2), with 9 bases aligning to TRBD1. J gave up 5 bases and V 5 bases, and 6 bases lay outside the gene matches. The germline V gene encodes CDR1 LGHDT and CDR2 YNNKEL (reference sequence). This CDR3 region has 14 residues. CDR3 amino acids: CASSSTGGGETQYF. CDR3 nucleotide sequence: TGTGCCAGCAGCTCGACAGGGGGAGGGGAGACCCAGTACTTC.

The rearrangement joins TRBV18 to TRBJ1-1; no definite D call. V was clipped by 0 bases and J by 6 bases, with 8 bases between them. Germline V gene sequence: CDR1 KGHSH, CDR2 LQKENI. The length of the CDR3 is 13 residues. The chain's CDR3 is CASSPPNGAEAFF. CDR3 coding DNA: TGTGCCAGCTCACCACCGAACGGGGCTGAAGCTTTCTTT.

The chain employs TRBV12-3 or TRBV12-4 and TRBJ1-1; the match to TRBD1 covers 7 bases. V shed 5 bases, J shed 1 base, and the junction held 1 base outside the gene matches. The CDR3 sequence is 13 residues long. The CDR3, as DNA: TGTGCCAGCAGTGGACAGGAGAACACTGAAGCTTTCTTT. Amino acids: CASSGQENTEAFF.

This sequence joins TRBV30 and TRBJ1-2, with 8 nucleotides matching TRBD1. The ends lost 3 bases at V and 8 bases at J; junction bases unmatched: 5. Germline V gene sequence: CDR1 GTSNPN, CDR2 SVGIG (reference sequence). The CDR3 totals 12 residues. As DNA, the CDR3 is TGTGCCTGGAGCCAGGGGGCGCGAGGCTACACCTTC. Residues: CAWSQGARGYTF.

The sample holds a few counts of this clone. V gene TRBV12-5 combines with J gene TRBJ2-2; TRBD2 aligns across 8 bases. The CDR3 covers 19 residues. CDR1 is LGHNT, CDR2 FRNRAP, per germline. After removal of 0 bases from V and 6 bases from J, the junction contained 15 bases not matched to a gene. As DNA, the CDR3 is TGTGCTAGTGGTTTGGTACGCCTCGTGCGGCGGGGGGTTCCCGGGGAGCTGTTTTTT. Translation gives CASGLVRLVRRGVPGELFF.

The V and J genes are TRBV7-9 and TRBJ1-4; D uncertain. The CDR3 sequence is 14 residues long. Germline lookup yields CDR1 SEHNR and CDR2 FQNEAQ (reference sequence). With 2 bases removed from V and 7 bases from J, the gap between germline ends came to 11 bases. In DNA form, the CDR3 reads TGTGCCAGCAGCTTATATGAAAGGAGTGAAAAACTGTTTTTT. It encodes CASSLYERSEKLFF. The variable domain in full, completed from reference TRBV7-9 and TRBJ1-4, reads DTGVSQNPRHKITKRGQNVTFRCDPISEHNRLYWYRQTLGQGPEFLTYFQNEAQLEKSRLLSDRFSAERPKGSFSTLEIQRTEQGDSAMYLCASSLYERSEKLFFGSGTQLSVL.

The chain recombines TRBV2 with TRBJ1-2; 11 bases map to TRBD1. The CDR3 consists of 12 residues. Unmatched junction bases numbered 3, after V lost 7 bases and J lost 8 bases. Germline CDR1 SNHLY, CDR2 FYNNEI. The CDR3 sequence: CASNGQGAGYTF. In DNA, the CDR3 is TGTGCCAGCAATGGACAGGGGGCGGGCTACACCTTC.

This clone was seen once. The rearrangement links TRBV7-3 to TRBJ2-5; 8 nucleotides line up with TRBD2. Germline assignment: CDR1 SGHTA and CDR2 FQGTGA. This CDR3 region has 13 residues. V was pared by 2 bases and J by 4 bases, with 0 bases of the junction left unmatched. CDR3 sequence reads: CASSLAGGETQYF. For the CDR3, the DNA is TGTGCCAGCAGCTTAGCGGGGGGAGAGACCCAGTACTTC.

This clone appeared a single time. This rearrangement joins TRBV28 to TRBJ1-1, with a tentative D call TRBD1 (5 bases). V lost 5 bases and J lost 3, with 7 bases in between. The CDR3 consists of 12 residues. CDR1 is MDHEN and CDR2 is SYDVKM in the germline V gene. In nucleotides, the CDR3 is TGTGCCAGCAGTCAGGGTTACACTGAAGCTTTCTTT. Its protein is CASSQGYTEAFF.

This clone occurred once. The chain couples TRBV5-1 to TRBJ2-2; 11 bases align to TRBD1. V shed 4 bases, J shed 4 bases, and the junction held 6 bases outside the gene matches. Germline CDR1 SGHRS, CDR2 YFSETQ. This CDR3 is 16 amino acids long. DNA of the CDR3: TGCGCCAGCAGCCCGGACAGGGGGCGCGTCACCGGGGAGCTGTTTTTT. Its translation: CASSPDRGRVTGELFF.

The table lists this clone with a count of one. For the CDR3, the DNA is TGTGCCTTAAACCCGGCGGGAGGAAGTGAGCAGTTCTTC. Protein product: CALNPAGGSEQFF. The V call is TRBV30, the J call TRBJ2-1; TRBD2 agrees at 8 bases. J lost 9 bases, V lost 7 bases, and 11 bases had no gene match. CDR3 length equals 13 residues. Germline V gene sequence: CDR1 GTSNPN, CDR2 SVGIG (reference sequence).

The J gene is TRBJ2-1, the V gene TRBV28; D is ambiguous. V lost 7 bases and J 8 bases, leaving 9 bases between the germline ends. CDR3 length: 11 amino acids. Germline lookup yields CDR1 MDHEN and CDR2 SYDVKM. The CDR3 sequence: CASTQRDEQFF. The CDR3 DNA follows: TGTGCCAGCACCCAACGAGATGAGCAGTTCTTC. Using reference TRBV28 and TRBJ2-1 for the parts outside the CDR3, the full variable domain is DVKVTQSSRYLVKRTGEKVFLECVQDMDHENMFWYRQDPGLGLRLIYFSYDVKMKEKGDIPEGYSVSREKKERFSLILESASTNQTSMYLCASTQRDEQFFGPGTRLTVL.

The chain has TRBV18 and TRBJ2-5, with 8 nucleotides matching TRBD1. J lost 2 bases, V lost 3 bases, and 8 bases had no gene match. Germline assignment: CDR1 KGHSH and CDR2 LQKENI. The CDR3 covers 16 residues. As DNA, the CDR3 is TGTGCCAGCTCACCTCTAAGACAGGGGAAGCAAGAGACCCAGTACTTC. This translates into CASSPLRQGKQETQYF. Full variable domain (outside the CDR3, taken from reference TRBV18 and TRBJ2-5): NAGVMQNPRHLVRRRGQEARLRCSPMKGHSHVYWYRQLPEEGLKFMVYLQKENIIDESGMPKERFSAEFPKEGPSILRIQQVVRGDSAAYFCASSPLRQGKQETQYFGPGTRLLVL.

The gene calls are TRBV10-3 and TRBJ2-5; TRBD2 agrees at 8 bases. Looked up from germline, CDR1 is ENHRY and CDR2 is SYGVKD. Trimming took 4 bases from V and 4 from J; bases not matched to a gene: 5. The CDR3 sequence is 14 residues long. The CDR3 spells CAISAGAGGETQYF. The DNA for the CDR3 is TGTGCCATCAGTGCGGGGGCGGGGGGAGAGACCCAGTACTTC.

This chain uses TRBV18 with TRBJ1-1, with 8 bases aligning to TRBD1. The CDR3 extends over 13 amino acids. The germline V gene encodes CDR1 KGHSH and CDR2 LQKENI. V lost 5 bases and J lost 7; bases outside the gene matches: 6. The CDR3 here is CASSVGQGLEAFF. The CDR3 region has the DNA TGTGCCAGCTCAGTAGGACAGGGCCTTGAAGCTTTCTTT.

The CDR3 protein is CASSSSGDSYNEQFF. The DNA for the CDR3 is TGCGCCAGCAGCTCTAGCGGGGACTCCTACAATGAGCAGTTCTTC. This rearrangement joins TRBV5-1 to TRBJ2-1; 9 bases are shared with TRBD2. Germline trimming cut 3 bases from V and 0 bases from J; bases unmatched to any gene: 1. The CDR3 is 15 residues long. CDR1 is SGHRS, CDR2 YFSETQ, per germline. The full variable domain, in which reference TRBV5-1 and TRBJ2-1 provide the parts outside the CDR3, is KAGVTQTPRYLIKTRGQQVTLSCSPISGHRSVSWYQQTPGQGLQFLFEYFSETQRNKGNFPGRFSGRQFSNSRSEMNVSTLELGDSALYLCASSSSGDSYNEQFFGPGTRLTVL.

Notes on this clone: With a much larger clone just one base away, this may be a read error. This chain joins TRBV28 and TRBJ2-7, with D possibly being TRBD1 (5 bases). V lost 3 bases, J lost 1 base, and 7 bases lay in between. Germline V gives CDR1 MDHEN, CDR2 SYDVKM. The CDR3 contains 13 residues. The CDR3 protein is CASSFAGSYEQYF. CDR3 nucleotide sequence: TGTGCCAGCAGTTTCGCAGGGTCCTACGAGCAGTACTTC. Drawing the rest from reference TRBV28 and TRBJ2-7, the complete variable domain is DVKVTQSSRYLVKRTGEKVFLECVQDMDHENMFWYRQDPGLGLRLIYFSYDVKMKEKGDIPEGYSVSREKKERFSLILESASTNQTSMYLCASSFAGSYEQYFGPGTRLTVT.

This clone was found once. The rearrangement uses TRBV21-1 and TRBJ1-2; the table's D call of TRBD1 was not tested on the DNA. TRBV21-1 is described as a pseudogene. The CDR3 extends over 13 amino acids. CDR3 DNA sequence: TGTGCCAGGCCCGGTGACATGCCCTCTGGCTACACCTTC. This sequence encodes CARPGDMPSGYTF.

This rearrangement joins TRBV28 to TRBJ2-3; 8 nucleotides match TRBD2. With V trimmed by 3 bases and J by 1 base, 3 bases remained unmatched. This CDR3 has 15 amino acids. CDR1 and CDR2 from the germline V gene are MDHEN and SYDVKM. For the CDR3, the DNA is TGTGCCAGCAGTTTGAGCGGGAGCGGCACAGATACGCAGTATTTT. Translated, it gives CASSLSGSGTDTQYF.

This chain joins TRBV10-3 and TRBJ2-3; TRBD2 aligns across 16 bases. V lost 6 bases and J lost 5; bases outside the gene matches: 8. Germline CDR1 is ENHRY and CDR2 is SYGVKD. This CDR3 has 17 residues. CDR3 DNA: TGTGCCATCAGGAGCGGGACTAGCGGGAGGGCTATAGATACGCAGTATTTT. The encoded protein is CAIRSGTSGRAIDTQYF.

This clone was detected once. This sequence joins TRBV28 and TRBJ2-6, with D perhaps TRBD2 (6 bases). Trimming pared 0 bases from V and 0 bases from J, leaving 12 bases between. CDR1 is MDHEN and CDR2 is SYDVKM in the germline V gene. The CDR3 loop spans 18 amino acids. The CDR3 is CASSLWQMRDSGANVLTF. As DNA, the CDR3 is TGTGCCAGCAGTTTATGGCAGATGCGGGACTCTGGGGCCAACGTCCTGACTTTC.

The chain joins TRBV5-1 to TRBJ1-5; 7 bases align to TRBD1. Germline V CDR1 and CDR2: SGHRS, YFSETQ. The CDR3 has 15 residues. The junction had 6 bases not matched to a gene; V was cut back by 1 base and J by 5 bases. The CDR3: CASSLRGLFHQPQHF. The CDR3 nucleotides are TGCGCCAGCAGCTTGAGGGGGCTCTTTCATCAGCCCCAGCATTTT.

This rearrangement joins TRBV29-1 to TRBJ1-1; 11 bases map to TRBD1. Germline CDR1 and CDR2: SQVTM and ANQGSEA. The CDR3 contains 13 residues. Trimming at V came to 7 bases and at J to 3 bases, leaving 4 bases not matched to a gene. The CDR3 here is CSAGTGGDTEAFF. The CDR3 DNA follows: TGCAGCGCTGGGACAGGGGGAGACACTGAAGCTTTCTTT.

This chain links TRBV7-4 with TRBJ1-1; TRBD1 might be the D (5 bases). The CDR3 loop spans 14 amino acids. The germline V and J ends were trimmed by 5 bases and 1 base, with 11 bases remaining between them. Germline V gives CDR1 SGHVT, CDR2 SQSDAQ. The CDR3 loop is CASSLQTENTEAFF. CDR3 bases: TGTGCCAGCAGCCTCCAGACAGAGAACACTGAAGCTTTCTTT.

The chain combines TRBV7-9 with TRBJ1-1, with D perhaps TRBD1 (5 bases). V shed 5 bases and J shed 3 bases, with 10 bases lying between them. The germline V gene encodes CDR1 SEHNR and CDR2 FQNEAQ (reference sequence). This CDR3 has 13 amino acids. The CDR3 protein is CASSHTRDTEAFF. CDR3 bases: TGTGCCAGCAGCCACACCAGGGACACTGAAGCTTTCTTT.

The V and J genes are TRBV6-1 and TRBJ2-1; 7 bases are a match to TRBD1. CDR1 and CDR2 from the germline V gene are MNHNS and SASEGT. V lost 3 bases and J lost 4; bases outside the gene matches: 6. The CDR3 covers 15 residues. This CDR3 is CASSDTGQKYNEQFF. DNA of the CDR3: TGTGCCAGCAGTGATACGGGACAGAAGTACAATGAGCAGTTCTTC.